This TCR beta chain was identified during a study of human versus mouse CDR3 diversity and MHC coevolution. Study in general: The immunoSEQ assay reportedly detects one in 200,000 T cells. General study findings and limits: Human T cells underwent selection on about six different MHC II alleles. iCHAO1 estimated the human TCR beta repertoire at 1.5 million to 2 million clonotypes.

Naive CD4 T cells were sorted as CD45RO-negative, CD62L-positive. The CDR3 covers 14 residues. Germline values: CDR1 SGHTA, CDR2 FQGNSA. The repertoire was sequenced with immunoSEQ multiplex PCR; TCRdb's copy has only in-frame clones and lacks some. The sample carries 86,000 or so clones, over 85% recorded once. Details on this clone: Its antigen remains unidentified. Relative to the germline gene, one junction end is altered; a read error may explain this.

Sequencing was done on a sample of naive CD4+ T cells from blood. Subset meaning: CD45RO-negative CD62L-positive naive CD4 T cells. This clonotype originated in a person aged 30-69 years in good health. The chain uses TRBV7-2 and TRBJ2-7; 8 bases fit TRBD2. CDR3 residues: CASSLGISGAPGDF. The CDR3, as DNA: TGTGCCAGCAGCTTAGGAATTAGCGGGGCCCCTGGGGACTTC. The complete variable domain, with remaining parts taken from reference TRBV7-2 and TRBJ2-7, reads GAGVSQSPSNKVTEKGKDVELRCDPISGHTALYWYRQSLGQGLEFLIYFQGNSAPDKSGLPSDRFSAERTGGSVSTLTIQRTQQEDSAVYLCASSLGISGAPGDFGPGTRLTVT.